This T cell receptor beta chain originates from a study of T cell repertoires in cytomegalovirus infection. At the level of the study: Signatures in public TCR beta sequences pointed to both CMV infection and matching HLA type. Study results and caveats: Pooled public TCR beta family frequency picked out CMV carriers with the relevant HLA. Ex vivo responses were dominated by HLA-C-restricted CMV-specific TCR beta clonotypes.

Comments on this clonotype: The antigen is unknown.

V lost 3 bases to trimming and J lost 6 bases, with 9 bases between them. The CDR3 is 12 residues long. The germline V gene has CDR1 LNHNV and CDR2 YYDKDF (reference sequence). TCRdb redid the calling of the reads with MiXCR, one entry per CDR3 protein. This repertoire shows 740,000 or so distinct CDR3 sequences, less than 40% found once; its top ten account for more than 2.5%. Sequenced: PBMCs. This clonotype was sampled from a human donor in good health (CMV status not recorded). Some clones in this sample may be carry-over from other donors' samples. V and J are TRBV15 and TRBJ2-7, with unresolved D. CDR3 protein: CATSSISREQYF. The CDR3, as DNA: TGTGCCACCAGCAGTATATCCCGCGAGCAGTACTTC.